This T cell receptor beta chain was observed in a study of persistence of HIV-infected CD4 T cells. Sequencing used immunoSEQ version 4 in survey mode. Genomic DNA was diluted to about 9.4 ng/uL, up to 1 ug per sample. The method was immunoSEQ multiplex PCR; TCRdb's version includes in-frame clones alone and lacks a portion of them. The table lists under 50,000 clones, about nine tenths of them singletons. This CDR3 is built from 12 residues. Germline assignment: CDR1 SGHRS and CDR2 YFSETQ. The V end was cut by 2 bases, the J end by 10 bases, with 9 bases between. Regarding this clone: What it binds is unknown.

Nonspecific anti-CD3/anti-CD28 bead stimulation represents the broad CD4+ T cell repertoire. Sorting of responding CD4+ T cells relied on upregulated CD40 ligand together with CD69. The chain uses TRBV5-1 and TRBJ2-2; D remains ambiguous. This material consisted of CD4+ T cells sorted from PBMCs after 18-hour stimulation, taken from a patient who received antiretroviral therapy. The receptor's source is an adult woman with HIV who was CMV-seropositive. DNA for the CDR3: TGCGCCAGCAGCTTCCCGTCACCGGAGCTGTTTTTT. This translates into CASSFPSPELFF. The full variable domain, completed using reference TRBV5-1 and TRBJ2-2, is KAGVTQTPRYLIKTRGQQVTLSCSPISGHRSVSWYQQTPGQGLQFLFEYFSETQRNKGNFPGRFSGRQFSNSRSEMNVSTLELGDSALYLCASSFPSPELFFGEGSRLTVL.